This T cell receptor (beta chain) stems from a study of T cell repertoires in cytomegalovirus infection. About the study: CMV infection together with matching HLA type was indicated by public TCR beta signatures. The study, taken as a whole, reports: Summed frequency of public TCR beta families distinguished CMV carriers with the relevant HLA. Clonotypes of TCR beta that were HLA-C-restricted and CMV-specific dominated the ex vivo response.

This clonotype appeared many times. Its antigen is as yet unknown. TCRdb independently ran MiXCR on the reads; one entry per CDR3 protein. This sample has 250,000 to 300,000 distinct CDR3 sequences, with around 13% found just once. Source material: PBMCs. The TCR sequence derives from a human donor in good health (CMV status not recorded). Some clones in this sample may be carry-over from other donors' samples.

The CDR3 bases are TGTGCCAGCAGCCCCCGGCGGACTAGCGGATTGGGGGGCACCGGGGAGCTGTTTTTT. Encoded protein: CASSPRRTSGLGGTGELFF. The V gene is TRBV27, the J gene TRBJ2-2; TRBD2 agrees at 10 bases. The CDR3 totals 19 residues. CDR1 and CDR2 from the germline V gene are MNHEY and SMNVEV (reference sequence). The ends lost 6 bases at V and 4 bases at J; junction bases unmatched: 17.